A few counts support the clone carrying this TCR beta chain. Its antigen is not identified. This entry comes from a study of a mutant IDH1 vaccine in newly diagnosed glioma. Assay used: immunoSEQ multiplex PCR; TCRdb lists only in-frame clones, some missing. The profile shows about 34,000 clones, approximately 90% of them singletons. The CDR3 runs 12 residues. CDR1 and CDR2 from the germline V gene are SQVTM and ANQGSEA. Between the trimmed V and J ends, which lost 8 bases and 1 base, there was a span of 11 bases. This sample's time point: week 47, end of study. The vaccine gave 300 ug of a 20-mer mutant IDH1 peptide subcutaneously per dose.

This chain joins TRBV29-1 and TRBJ1-1; no clear D. The TCR was taken from a woman aged 25 to 39 with glioma. Sample: PBMCs, taken from a glioma patient whose treatment included an IDH1 peptide vaccine. This CDR3 reads CSPYSANTEAFF. In DNA form, the CDR3 reads TGCAGCCCCTACTCAGCGAACACTGAAGCTTTCTTT.